This T cell receptor beta chain was sequenced for a study of cytomegalovirus exposure and HLA in healthy donors. Whereas donors were nominally healthy upon sampling, unrecorded immune exposures were probable. Study findings and constraints: Among immune exposure information, only CMV serostatus was available. When the data were analyzed later, several of the most significant clusters appeared to be linked to common viral pathogens.

The PCR made use of 60 Vbeta and 13 Jbeta primers. Sequencing was performed with immunoSEQ multiplex PCR; in TCRdb, only in-frame clones are kept and a portion is missing. The sample holds about 170,000 clones, roughly 76% seen once. Notes on this clone: The antigen remains unidentified.

The sample consisted of PBMCs. This TCR came from a woman aged 18-29 years in good health and CMV-seropositive.

The CDR3 is CASSPPPHPPWLAGVKSYNEQFF. The DNA of the CDR3 is TGTGCCAGCAGCCCCCCGCCCCATCCGCCGTGGCTAGCGGGGGTTAAATCCTACAATGAGCAGTTCTTC. V is TRBV4-2 and J is TRBJ2-1; 10 nucleotides line up with TRBD2. Germline V CDR1 and CDR2: LGHNA, YNFKEQ. This CDR3 contains 23 residues. V trimming: 4 bases; J trimming: 1 base; junction bases outside the gene matches: 25.